The 15 T cell receptor beta chains in this list originate from one sample, sequenced in a study of blood T cells in healthy people across ages. Through a sample-barcoded 5' primer and a J-beta primer mix, a second PCR was run for about 6 to 11 cycles. TCRdb reprocessed the 5' RACE reads via MiXCR and lists one record per CDR3 protein. The table lists hundreds of thousands of distinct CDR3 sequences, about 32% of them singletons. Sequences were obtained from blood. The receptors shown here come from an elderly woman in good health.

This clonotype was found a few times. This sequence joins TRBV4-2 and TRBJ1-3, with 10 bases matching TRBD1. The CDR3 spans 16 residues. Germline CDR1 is LGHNA and CDR2 is YNFKEQ. V lost 5 bases, J lost 2 bases, and 6 bases stayed unmatched. The CDR3 DNA reads as TGTGCCAGCAGCACCACCGGGACAGGGGCTGGAAACACCATATATTTT. It encodes CASSTTGTGAGNTIYF.

The genes are TRBV4-2 and TRBJ1-2, with 11 bases matching TRBD1. The CDR3 extends over 18 amino acids. V lost 3 bases, J lost 3 bases, and 12 bases stayed unmatched. Germline V CDR1 and CDR2: LGHNA, YNFKEQ. The CDR3 sequence is CASSHHGTGGQFDYGYTF. CDR3 nucleotide sequence: TGTGCCAGCAGCCATCACGGGACAGGGGGACAGTTCGACTATGGCTACACCTTC.

Points on this clonotype: One base away lies a much larger clone, so this may be a sequencing read error. The rearrangement joins TRBV7-6 to TRBJ1-6, with D perhaps matching TRBD1 (6 bases). CDR3 length equals 16 residues. Per germline, CDR1 SGHVS and CDR2 FNYEAQ. The CDR3 reads CASSLAFRGRGSPRHF. The CDR3 nucleotides read TGTGCCAGCAGCCTCGCCTTCAGGGGTCGGGGGTCACCCCGCCACTTT.

At least ten counts were recorded for this clonotype. The chain couples TRBV7-9 to TRBJ1-1; 7 nucleotides line up with TRBD1. Germline V gene sequence: CDR1 SEHNR, CDR2 FQNEAQ (reference sequence). CDR3 length equals 17 residues. Trimming took 4 bases from V and 7 from J; bases not matched to a gene: 18. CDR3 sequence reads: CASSYPGQSSLVDEAFF. CDR3 nucleotides: TGTGCCAGCAGCTACCCGGGACAGTCATCGTTGGTGGATGAAGCTTTCTTT.

The chain joins TRBV5-1 to TRBJ1-2; D is undetermined. Trimming shortened V by 1 base and J by 3 bases, and 16 bases separated the two germline ends. The CDR3 is 16 amino acids. Germline CDR1 is SGHRS and CDR2 is YFSETQ. The CDR3 DNA follows: TGCGCCAGCAGCTTGAATCCTGACCCGGCTTACTATGGCTACACCTTC. Protein: CASSLNPDPAYYGYTF.

This clonotype was seen repeatedly, ten times or more. The rearrangement links TRBV12-3 or TRBV12-4 to TRBJ2-3, with 10 bases lining up with TRBD1. The CDR3 length is 16 residues. Losses at the gene ends were 4 bases for V and 3 bases for J; bases not matched to a gene: 7. The DNA for the CDR3 is TGTGCCAGCAGTTCCCGGGACAGGGGCACAACAGATACGCAGTATTTT. As protein: CASSSRDRGTTDTQYF.

This clonotype was seen repeatedly, ten times or more. The V call is TRBV29-1, the J call TRBJ2-6, with D hard to call. The V and J ends lost 6 bases and 4 bases respectively, with 7 bases between them. From germline, CDR1 is SQVTM and CDR2 ANQGSEA. The CDR3 totals 12 residues. CDR3 sequence: CSVQQGANVLTF. CDR3 coding DNA: TGCAGCGTACAACAGGGGGCCAACGTCCTGACTTTC.

This clonotype was recorded many times. CDR3 region: CASSEKRAGLAGYTF. CDR3 bases: TGTGCCAGCAGTGAAAAGAGGGCAGGACTGGCTGGCTACACCTTC. V is TRBV2 and J is TRBJ1-2; no definite D call. This CDR3 comprises 15 residues. The V end lost 2 bases, the J end lost 7 bases, and 17 bases lay between the germline ends. CDR1 SNHLY and CDR2 FYNNEI come from the germline V gene.

The rearrangement joins TRBV27 to TRBJ2-3; D remains unclear. Germline V CDR1 and CDR2: MNHEY, SMNVEV (reference sequence). This CDR3 region has 16 residues. V shed 0 bases and J shed 4 bases, with 14 bases lying between them. The CDR3 region is CASSLSGLDVPDTQYF. The CDR3 DNA reads TGTGCCAGCAGTTTATCCGGCCTGGACGTTCCAGATACGCAGTATTTT.

This clonotype showed up many times. V is TRBV14 and J is TRBJ2-7, with D perhaps TRBD1 or TRBD2 (5 bases each). CDR3 length: 13 amino acids. Germline-derived CDR1 and CDR2 are SGHDN and FVKESK. V was shortened by 4 bases and J by 1 base, with 8 bases between the two germline ends. The CDR3 is CASSPWGSYEQYF. CDR3 DNA sequence: TGTGCCAGCAGCCCCTGGGGGTCCTACGAGCAGTACTTC.

As to this clonotype: This sequence may be a read error, since a much larger clone differs from it by one base. The genes are TRBV7-9 and TRBJ2-5, with 7 bases that match TRBD1. CDR3 length equals 15 residues. Germline CDR1 SEHNR, CDR2 FQNEAQ (reference sequence). The CDR3 region has the DNA TGTGCCAGCAGCTTGTTATCCAGGGGGAAGAGCGAGCAGCACTTC. Translated: CASSLLSRGKSEQHF.

The chain joins TRBV7-2 to TRBJ2-4; 9 bases are shared with TRBD1. Germline V gene data show CDR1 as SGHTA and CDR2 as FQGNSA. J lost 6 bases, V lost 7 bases, and 10 bases had no gene match. The CDR3 loop spans 15 amino acids. The CDR3, as DNA: TGTGCCAGCACCACCGGAGGGACAGGGCGAAACATTCAGTACTTC. Translating gives CASTTGGTGRNIQYF.

DNA for the CDR3: TGTGCCAGCAGTGAATTAGGGATGTGGTCCTACGAGCAGTACTTC. This translates into CASSELGMWSYEQYF. This chain uses TRBV6-1 with TRBJ2-7, with D unresolved. There are 15 residues in the CDR3. Germline CDR1 reads MNHNS; CDR2 reads SASEGT. The V end lost 2 bases, the J end lost 1 base, and 12 bases lay between the germline ends.

This clonotype was detected only a few times. J is TRBJ1-1 and V is TRBV3-1; D not certain. The CDR3 runs 15 residues. The germline V gene has CDR1 LGHDT and CDR2 YNNKEL (reference sequence). With 1 base removed from V and 7 bases from J, the gap between germline ends came to 16 bases. The CDR3 is CASSQGSAPGSEAFF. DNA for the CDR3: TGTGCCAGCAGCCAAGGGTCAGCCCCCGGGAGTGAAGCTTTCTTT.

This clonotype has just a few counts. CDR3 coding DNA: TGTGCCAGTAGTATCAACCCTTTGGGCTATGGCTACACCTTC. It specifies CASSINPLGYGYTF. This chain uses TRBV19 with TRBJ1-2; no clear D. Trimming took off 3 bases at V and 4 bases at J, with 12 bases between the two ends. The CDR3 is 14 residues long. Germline V gives CDR1 LNHDA, CDR2 SQIVND (reference sequence).